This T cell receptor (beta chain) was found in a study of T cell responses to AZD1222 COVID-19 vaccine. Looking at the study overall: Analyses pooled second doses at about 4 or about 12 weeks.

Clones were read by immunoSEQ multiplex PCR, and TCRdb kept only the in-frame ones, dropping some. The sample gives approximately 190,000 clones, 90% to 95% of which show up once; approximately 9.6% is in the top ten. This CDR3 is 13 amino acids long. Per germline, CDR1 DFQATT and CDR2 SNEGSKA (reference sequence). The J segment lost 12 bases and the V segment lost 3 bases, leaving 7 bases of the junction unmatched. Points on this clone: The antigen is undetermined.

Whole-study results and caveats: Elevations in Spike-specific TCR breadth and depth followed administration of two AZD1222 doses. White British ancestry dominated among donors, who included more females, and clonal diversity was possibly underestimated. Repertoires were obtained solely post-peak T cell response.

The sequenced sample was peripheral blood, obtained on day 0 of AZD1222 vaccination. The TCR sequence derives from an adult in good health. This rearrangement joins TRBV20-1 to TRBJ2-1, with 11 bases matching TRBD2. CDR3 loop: CSASDLAGGSQFF. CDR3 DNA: TGCAGTGCTAGTGACCTAGCGGGAGGTTCGCAGTTCTTC.